These T cell receptor beta chains were read from a single sample in a study of response to subunit inactivated influenza vaccine. TCRdb independently ran MiXCR on the RT-PCR reads; one entry per CDR3 protein. This table has approximately 500,000 distinct CDR3 sequences, 10% to 15% appearing once. The starting material was PBMCs from blood, obtained around seven weeks after vaccination. These receptors were obtained from a man aged 50 to 60 who received an inactivated influenza vaccine. The CDR3 runs from the conserved cysteine through the conserved F or W. D genes are given only for firm matches. Only part of the rows carry a size: once, few, many, or a class if the clone is expanded.

D,V,size,J,CDR3,DNA
TRBD2,TRBV28,-,TRBJ2-1,CASAGLADAPSYNEQFF,TGTGCCAGCGCGGGACTAGCGGATGCCCCCTCCTACAATGAGCAGTTCTTC
-,TRBV9,few,TRBJ1-2,CASSVRGDGYTF,TGTGCCAGCAGCGTTCGGGGAGATGGCTACACCTTC
TRBD2,TRBV5-1,many,TRBJ2-1,CASSPGTSGGLNEQFF,TGCGCCAGCAGCCCGGGTACTAGCGGGGGGCTGAATGAGCAGTTCTTC
-,TRBV7-8,-,TRBJ2-1,CASSLDQGGGPYREQFF,TGTGCCAGCAGCTTAGATCAGGGCGGGGGCCCTTACCGTGAGCAGTTCTTC
-,TRBV6-2/TRBV6-3,few,TRBJ2-1,CASSYSIGASYNEQFF,TGTGCCAGCAGTTACTCAATAGGGGCCTCCTACAATGAGCAGTTCTTC
-,TRBV4-3,-,TRBJ2-1,CASSQDFGVTYNEQFF,TGCGCCAGCAGCCAAGATTTCGGGGTGACCTACAATGAGCAGTTCTTC
TRBD1,TRBV10-3,-,TRBJ1-6,CAIADRESYNSPLHF,TGTGCCATCGCTGACAGGGAATCCTATAATTCACCCCTCCACTTT
-,TRBV5-1,-,TRBJ2-5,CASSSRQTGETQYF,TGCGCCAGCAGTTCCCGTCAAACAGGGGAGACCCAGTACTTC
TRBD1,TRBV4-3,few,TRBJ1-2,CASSRRQGVYGAYGYTF,TGCGCCAGCAGCCGAAGACAGGGGGTCTATGGGGCCTATGGCTACACCTTC
-,TRBV5-5,-,TRBJ1-2,CASSFVGGVQDGYTF,TGTGCCAGCAGCTTTGTCGGGGGAGTTCAGGATGGCTACACCTTC
-,TRBV3-1,few,TRBJ2-2,CASTPAGQNTGELFF,TGTGCCAGCACCCCTGCCGGGCAAAACACCGGGGAGCTGTTTTTT
TRBD2,TRBV11-2,few,TRBJ2-1,CASSWVPGLAGGNEQFF,TGTGCCAGCAGCTGGGTGCCGGGACTAGCGGGAGGGAATGAGCAGTTCTTC
-,TRBV7-6,few,TRBJ1-1,CASSSLGVGDTEAFF,TGTGCCAGCAGCTCCCTCGGTGTAGGTGACACTGAAGCTTTCTTT
-,TRBV9,few,TRBJ2-1,CASSVGGGNNEQFF,TGTGCCAGCAGCGTAGGCGGGGGCAACAATGAGCAGTTCTTC
-,TRBV5-1,few,TRBJ1-2,CASGLAEFYGYTF,TGCGCCAGCGGCTTAGCAGAGTTCTATGGCTACACCTTC
-,TRBV29-1,few,TRBJ1-2,CSVEGGHGYTF,TGCAGCGTTGAGGGAGGGCATGGCTACACCTTC
-,TRBV27,-,TRBJ2-2,CASSTRTETGELFF,TGTGCCAGCAGTACCCGAACAGAGACCGGGGAGCTGTTTTTT
-,TRBV11-2,-,TRBJ1-3,CASSEHKGRNTIYF,TGTGCCAGCAGCGAACATAAGGGAAGAAACACCATATATTTT
-,TRBV4-1,many,TRBJ2-7,CASSKTGSYEQYF,TGCGCCAGCAGCAAGACTGGCTCCTACGAGCAGTACTTC
TRBD1,TRBV5-4,-,TRBJ2-7,CASKDRGDSYEQYF,TGTGCCAGTAAGGACAGGGGAGACTCCTACGAGCAGTACTTC
-,TRBV12-3/TRBV12-4,few,TRBJ1-5,CASRRGAGNQPQHF,TGTGCCAGCAGGAGGGGGGCAGGCAATCAGCCCCAGCATTTT
TRBD2,TRBV6-2/TRBV6-3,few,TRBJ2-1,CASRPPGLAGPLRNEQFF,TGTGCCAGCAGACCTCCGGGACTAGCGGGACCTCTCAGGAATGAGCAGTTCTTC
TRBD1,TRBV15,-,TRBJ1-2,CATSRTGTEYGYTF,TGTGCCACCAGCAGAACCGGGACAGAGTATGGCTACACCTTC
TRBD1,TRBV28,few,TRBJ1-1,CASSSRGTGNTEAFF,TGTGCCAGCAGTTCGCGGGGGACAGGGAACACTGAAGCTTTCTTT
-,TRBV5-1,-,TRBJ2-2,CASSLAGEVTGELFF,TGCGCCAGCAGCTTGGCGGGAGAAGTCACCGGGGAGCTGTTTTTT
-,TRBV2,few,TRBJ2-1,CASTTGPNEQFF,TGTGCCAGCACCACGGGGCCCAATGAGCAGTTCTTC
-,TRBV12-3/TRBV12-4,few,TRBJ2-3,CASSFFRGDPRDTQYF,TGTGCCAGCAGTTTCTTTCGCGGGGACCCACGGGACACGCAGTATTTT
TRBD2,TRBV7-6,-,TRBJ2-1,CASSLKTSGRYNEQFF,TGTGCCAGCAGCTTAAAGACTAGCGGGAGATATAATGAGCAGTTCTTC
-,TRBV10-3,-,TRBJ2-7,CAISEQGQRAYEQYF,TGTGCCATCAGTGAACAGGGCCAGCGGGCCTACGAGCAGTACTTC
TRBD1,TRBV12-3/TRBV12-4,many,TRBJ2-2,CASSFGQGAGELFF,TGTGCCAGCAGTTTTGGACAGGGGGCCGGGGAGCTGTTTTTT
TRBD1,TRBV4-1,-,TRBJ2-3,CASSRDRVGTDTQYF,TGCGCCAGCAGCCGTGACAGGGTTGGCACAGATACGCAGTATTTT
TRBD2,TRBV12-3/TRBV12-4,-,TRBJ2-1,CTCSRYGPGLAGGQSEQFF,TGTACCTGCAGTCGCTATGGACCGGGACTAGCGGGAGGGCAAAGTGAGCAGTTCTTC
TRBD2,TRBV3-1,-,TRBJ2-5,CASSLLAGGVQETQYF,TGTGCCAGCAGCCTCCTAGCGGGAGGGGTGCAAGAGACCCAGTACTTC
-,TRBV27,few,TRBJ2-3,CASSLTRSGDTQYF,TGTGCCAGCAGTCTGACTAGATCAGGAGATACGCAGTATTTT
-,TRBV6-6,-,TRBJ2-7,CASRTGSSEQYF,TGTGCCAGCAGAACAGGGTCTAGCGAGCAGTACTTC
-,TRBV20-1,few,TRBJ2-5,CSASQPRGRQETQYF,TGCAGTGCTAGTCAGCCTAGAGGGAGGCAAGAGACCCAGTACTTC
TRBD2,TRBV6-5,-,TRBJ2-3,CASSYLLAGTPDTQYF,TGTGCCAGCAGTTACCTACTAGCGGGGACTCCAGATACGCAGTATTTT
-,TRBV6-1,few,TRBJ1-4,CASKGAPRSNEKLFF,TGTGCCAGCAAAGGGGCACCTCGGTCTAATGAAAAACTGTTTTTT
-,TRBV20-1,many,TRBJ2-7,CSARVKDSHYEQYF,TGCAGTGCTAGAGTAAAGGACAGCCACTACGAGCAGTACTTC
-,TRBV5-1,-,TRBJ2-7,CASSLVSPANEQYF,TGCGCCAGCAGCTTGGTTTCCCCGGCGAATGAGCAGTACTTC
TRBD1,TRBV5-1,-,TRBJ2-2,CASSLEGGADGELFF,TGCGCCAGCAGCTTGGAAGGGGGCGCCGACGGGGAGCTGTTTTTT
TRBD2,TRBV9,few,TRBJ2-7,CASSVEGTSSYEQYF,TGTGCCAGCAGCGTAGAGGGGACTAGCTCCTACGAGCAGTACTTC
-,TRBV12-3/TRBV12-4,few,TRBJ1-5,CASTGSSYQPQHF,TGTGCCAGCACCGGGTCATCTTATCAGCCCCAGCATTTT
-,TRBV29-1,-,TRBJ2-7,CSVGGGPTEQYF,TGCAGCGTTGGGGGTGGCCCTACGGAGCAGTACTTC
-,TRBV20-1,-,TRBJ1-2,CSASQAGDGYTF,TGCAGTGCTAGTCAAGCAGGGGACGGCTACACCTTC
-,TRBV20-1,few,TRBJ2-7,CSARDGQLSSYEQYF,TGCAGTGCTAGAGATGGGCAGCTGAGCTCCTACGAGCAGTACTTC
TRBD2,TRBV20-1,many,TRBJ2-3,CSARGLTSGNTDTQYF,TGCAGTGCTAGAGGTTTAACTAGCGGGAACACAGATACGCAGTATTTT
-,TRBV13,-,TRBJ2-5,CASSSWPQETQYF,TGTGCCAGCAGCTCATGGCCCCAAGAGACCCAGTACTTC
-,TRBV24-1,few,TRBJ2-2,CATSDQRTDTGELFF,TGTGCCACCAGTGATCAACGGACGGACACCGGGGAGCTGTTTTTT
-,TRBV12-3/TRBV12-4,-,TRBJ2-2,CASRPLGLDGELFF,TGTGCCAGCAGGCCCTTGGGGTTGGACGGGGAGCTGTTTTTT
TRBD2,TRBV20-1,few,TRBJ2-5,CSARDRLAGVETQYF,TGCAGTGCTAGAGATCGGTTAGCGGGAGTGGAGACCCAGTACTTC
-,TRBV7-2,few,TRBJ2-5,CASSLEGRTGQETQYF,TGTGCCAGCAGCTTAGAGGGACGGACGGGACAAGAGACCCAGTACTTC
-,TRBV7-6,-,TRBJ2-2,CASSFAQGHTTGELFF,TGTGCCAGCAGCTTTGCGCAGGGGCATACAACCGGGGAGCTGTTTTTT